Shown below are 11 T cell receptor beta chains from a single sample sequenced in a study of T cells in Graves' hyperthyroidism and ophthalmopathy. Amplification targeted TCR beta CDR3 regions from RNA transcripts. Primed by the HTBI set, a first-round RT-PCR was run on the TCR CDR3. From the multiplex PCR reads, TCRdb called clonotypes with MiXCR, one entry per CDR3 protein. The table lists over 700,000 distinct CDR3 sequences, approximately 36% of them singletons. The sample was blood. The receptors come from a woman aged 40-49 years with Graves' hyperthyroidism.

This chain links TRBV7-3 with TRBJ2-1; perhaps TRBD2 as D (6 bases). V was cut by 4 bases and J by 8 bases, with 15 bases left in between. Germline V CDR1 and CDR2: SGHTA, FQGTGA. The CDR3 is 14 amino acids. The CDR3 DNA reads TGTGCCAGCAGCTCGGTGGGGCCTAGCGATGAGCAGTTCTTC. It translates to CASSSVGPSDEQFF. The whole variable domain, filled in from reference TRBV7-3 and TRBJ2-1, reads GAGVSQTPSNKVTEKGKYVELRCDPISGHTALYWYRQSLGQGPEFLIYFQGTGAADDSGLPNDRFFAVRPEGSVSTLKIQRTERGDSAVYLCASSSVGPSDEQFFGPGTRLTVL.

About this clonotype itself: Compared with germline, one end of the junction differs, possibly owing to a read error. This chain joins TRBV7-9 and TRBJ1-1; 9 bases line up with TRBD1. The CDR3 runs to 13 residues. Germline V gene sequence: CDR1 SEHNR, CDR2 FQNEAQ (reference sequence). CDR3 sequence: CASSGTGNTEALF. The CDR3 nucleotides read TGTGCCAGCAGCGGGACAGGGAACACTGAAGCTCTCTTT.

In its sample, this clonotype was seen many times. The chain carries TRBV19 and TRBJ1-5; D unresolved. This CDR3 comprises 16 residues. Germline CDR1 reads LNHDA; CDR2 reads SQIVND (reference sequence). Trimming pared 3 bases from V and 7 bases from J, leaving 19 bases between. CDR3 loop: CASSIPGWRERQPQHF. DNA for the CDR3: TGTGCCAGTAGTATCCCCGGGTGGAGGGAGCGGCAGCCCCAGCATTTT.

The table lists this clonotype with many counts. The V and J genes are TRBV20-1 and TRBJ1-2; a possible D gene is TRBD1 (5 bases). This CDR3 has 12 amino acids. The ends were cut back, 3 bases at V and 5 bases at J, with 10 bases in the middle. The germline CDR1 and CDR2 sequences are DFQATT and SNEGSKA (reference sequence). CDR3 in DNA: TGCAGTGCTAGGATAGGGGAGTATGGCTACACCTTC. This gives the protein CSARIGEYGYTF.

On this clonotype: A much larger clone sits a single nucleotide away, making a read error possible. The chain links TRBV9 to TRBJ2-7; the match to TRBD1 covers 9 bases. V shed 7 bases and J 9 bases; nucleotides not matched to a gene: 8. Per the germline V gene, CDR1 is SGDLS and CDR2 is YYNGEE. This CDR3 is 12 amino acids long. DNA for the CDR3: TGTGCCAGCGGCGAGGGACAGGGCCCGCAGTACTTC. Encoded protein: CASGEGQGPQYF.

There are many counts of this clonotype. As DNA, the CDR3 is TGTGCCAGCAGTCGGACAGGGTTGGATCAGCCCCAGCATTTT. Protein product: CASSRTGLDQPQHF. V gene TRBV2 combines with J gene TRBJ1-5, with TRBD1 matching over 8 bases. Germline trimming cut 5 bases from V and 5 bases from J; bases unmatched to any gene: 5. The CDR3 runs to 14 residues. Looked up from germline, CDR1 is SNHLY and CDR2 is FYNNEI.

A word on this clonotype: Germline and junction disagree at one end, which may indicate a read error. This chain connects TRBV13 to TRBJ1-1; D not certain. The CDR3 spans 12 residues. CDR1 is PRHDT and CDR2 is FYEKMQ in the germline V gene (reference sequence). CDR3 DNA: TGTGCCAGCAGCTTAAGGGTCGGGCCGGCTCTCTTT. It specifies CASSLRVGPALF.

This clonotype occurred a few times. The genes are TRBV7-2 and TRBJ1-3, with D possibly TRBD1 on 6 matching bases. Germline V gene data show CDR1 as SGHTA and CDR2 as FQGNSA. Trimming pared 1 base from V and 9 bases from J, leaving 10 bases between. The CDR3 contains 13 residues. CDR3 bases: TGTGCCAGCAGCTTAGGGGGGGCACCCACCATATATTTT. Its protein product is CASSLGGAPTIYF. Supplemented by reference TRBV7-2 and TRBJ1-3, the full variable domain reads GAGVSQSPSNKVTEKGKDVELRCDPISGHTALYWYRQSLGQGLEFLIYFQGNSAPDKSGLPSDRFSAERTGGSVSTLTIQRTQQEDSAVYLCASSLGGAPTIYFGEGSWLTVV.

Comment on this clonotype: Being one base from a much bigger clone, this may be a read error. The V gene is TRBV10-3, the J gene TRBJ2-2; 11 nucleotides agree with TRBD1. J gave up 6 bases and V 8 bases, and 8 bases lay outside the gene matches. From germline, CDR1 is ENHRY and CDR2 SYGVKD. The CDR3 consists of 15 residues. CDR3 sequence reads: CAIEAGTGGAGELFF. The CDR3 bases are TGTGCCATCGAGGCCGGGACAGGGGGGGCCGGGGAGCTGTTTTTT.

This clonotype was counted at least ten times. The chain carries TRBV2 and TRBJ1-2; TRBD1 matches 8 bases. Germline CDR1 and CDR2: SNHLY and FYNNEI. CDR3 size: 14 residues. With V trimmed by 6 bases and J by 5 bases, 8 bases remained unmatched. CDR3 in amino acids: CASRSGTGLYGYTF. Written as DNA, the CDR3 is TGTGCCAGCAGATCCGGGACAGGACTTTATGGCTACACCTTC.

This clonotype was counted only a few times. The chain employs TRBV7-3 and TRBJ2-6; 10 bases fit TRBD2. Germline trimming cut 5 bases from V and 0 bases from J; bases unmatched to any gene: 13. The germline CDR1 and CDR2 sequences are SGHTA and FQGTGA. The CDR3 runs to 20 residues. The DNA of the CDR3 is TGTGCCAGCAGCCCCATAGCGGGGGGCTTCATAAGCTCTGGGGCCAACGTCCTGACTTTC. Its translation is CASSPIAGGFISSGANVLTF.